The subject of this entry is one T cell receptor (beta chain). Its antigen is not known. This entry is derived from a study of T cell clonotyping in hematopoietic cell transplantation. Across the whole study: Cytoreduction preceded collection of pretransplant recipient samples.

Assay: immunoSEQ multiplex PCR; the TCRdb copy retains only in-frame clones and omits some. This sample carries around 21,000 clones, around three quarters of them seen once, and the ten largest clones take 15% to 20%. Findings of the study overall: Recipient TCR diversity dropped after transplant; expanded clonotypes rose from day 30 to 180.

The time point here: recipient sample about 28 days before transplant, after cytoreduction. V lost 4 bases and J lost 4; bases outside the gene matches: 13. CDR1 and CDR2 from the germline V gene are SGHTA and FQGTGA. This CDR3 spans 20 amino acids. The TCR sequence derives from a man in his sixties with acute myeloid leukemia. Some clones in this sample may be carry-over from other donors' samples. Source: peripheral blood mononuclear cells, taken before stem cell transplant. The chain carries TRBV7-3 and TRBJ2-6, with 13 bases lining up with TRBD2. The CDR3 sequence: CASSSGTSGVSFWGANVLTF. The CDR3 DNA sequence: TGTGCCAGCAGCTCCGGGACTAGCGGGGTTTCGTTCTGGGGGGCCAACGTCCTGACTTTC.